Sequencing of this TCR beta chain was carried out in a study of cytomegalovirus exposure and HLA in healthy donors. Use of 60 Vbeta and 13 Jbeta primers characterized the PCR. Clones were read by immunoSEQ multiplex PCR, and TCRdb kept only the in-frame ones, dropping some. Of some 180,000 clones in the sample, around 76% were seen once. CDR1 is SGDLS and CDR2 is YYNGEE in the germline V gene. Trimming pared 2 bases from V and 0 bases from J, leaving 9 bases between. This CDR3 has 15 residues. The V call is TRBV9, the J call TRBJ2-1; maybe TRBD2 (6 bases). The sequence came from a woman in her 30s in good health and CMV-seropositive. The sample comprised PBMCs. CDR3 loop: CASSVTSSSYNEQFF. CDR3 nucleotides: TGTGCCAGCAGCGTCACTAGCTCCTCCTACAATGAGCAGTTCTTC.